This T cell receptor (beta chain) was found in a study of regulatory T cells in long-lasting Graves disease. On the study more broadly: Over-5-year antithyroid drug use with positive TSH receptor antibodies defined persistent Graves' disease in the study.

General observations from the study: Lower TCR diversity was seen in persistent Graves' patients than in newly diagnosed ones.

With iRepertoire HTBI primers and Arm-PCR of CDR3 regions, TCR beta libraries were built. Original processing notes: Looking across samples, the authors found some 67 TRBV and some 13 TRBJ segments. TCRdb independently ran MiXCR on the multiplex PCR reads; one entry per CDR3 protein. TCRdb's processing, not the authors' own work, is the source of the V and J calls. The table includes fewer than 400,000 distinct CDR3 sequences, around 20% detected once. This clonotype was recorded many times. Its antigen remains unknown. Stated time point: persistent/refractory GD, antithyroid drugs over 5 years with positive TRAb. Preparation of the TCR library used RNA extracted from PBMCs. Collection of peripheral blood (roughly 9 milliliters) was done using EDTA tubes. The CDR3 is 13 residues long. The V end lost 0 bases, the J end lost 5 bases, and 7 bases lay between the germline ends. Germline V gene data show CDR1 as KGHSH and CDR2 as LQKENI.

J is TRBJ2-5 and V is TRBV18, with D possibly TRBD2 on 5 matching bases. The TCR sequence derives from a female donor with Graves disease. This material consisted of peripheral blood mononuclear cells (PBMCs), taken when the disease was refractory, from a patient treated with antithyroid drugs. This CDR3 reads CASSPPGSETQYF. CDR3 nucleotide sequence: TGTGCCAGCTCACCACCGGGGAGCGAGACCCAGTACTTC.